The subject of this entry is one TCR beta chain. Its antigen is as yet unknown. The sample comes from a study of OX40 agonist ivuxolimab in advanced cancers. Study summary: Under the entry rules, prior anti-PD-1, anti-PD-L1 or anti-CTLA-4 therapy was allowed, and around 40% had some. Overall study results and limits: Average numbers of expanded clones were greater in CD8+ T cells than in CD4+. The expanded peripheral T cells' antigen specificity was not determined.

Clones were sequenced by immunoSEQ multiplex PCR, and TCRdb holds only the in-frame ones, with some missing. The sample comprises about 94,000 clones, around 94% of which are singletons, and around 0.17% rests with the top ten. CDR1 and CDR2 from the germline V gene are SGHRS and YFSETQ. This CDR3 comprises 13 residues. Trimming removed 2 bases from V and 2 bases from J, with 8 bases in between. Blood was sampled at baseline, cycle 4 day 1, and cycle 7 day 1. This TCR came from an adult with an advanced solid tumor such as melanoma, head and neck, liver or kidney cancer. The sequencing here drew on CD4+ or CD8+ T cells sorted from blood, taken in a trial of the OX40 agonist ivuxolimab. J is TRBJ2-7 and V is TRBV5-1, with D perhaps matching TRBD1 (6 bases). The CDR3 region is CASSFRTAYEQYF. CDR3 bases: TGCGCCAGCAGCTTCCGGACAGCCTACGAGCAGTACTTC.